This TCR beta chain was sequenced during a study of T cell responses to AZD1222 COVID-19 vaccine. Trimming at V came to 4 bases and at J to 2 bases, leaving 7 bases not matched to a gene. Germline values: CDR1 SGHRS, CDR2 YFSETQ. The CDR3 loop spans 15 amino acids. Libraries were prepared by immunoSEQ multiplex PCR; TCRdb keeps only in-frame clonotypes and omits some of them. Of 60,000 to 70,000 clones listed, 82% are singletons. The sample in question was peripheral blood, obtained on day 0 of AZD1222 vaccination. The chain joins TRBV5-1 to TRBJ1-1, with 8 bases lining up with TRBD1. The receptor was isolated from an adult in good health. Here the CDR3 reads CASSRETGANTEAFF. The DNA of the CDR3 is TGCGCCAGCAGCAGAGAGACAGGGGCTAACACTGAAGCTTTCTTT.